This is a list of T cell receptor beta chains from one sample in a study of CD8 T cells in Susac syndrome. TCRdb analysed the immunoSEQ multiplex PCR reads with MiXCR anew, one entry per CDR3 protein. Of 300,000 or so distinct CDR3 sequences in the sample, approximately 90% were seen once. The specimen sequenced was CD4+ T cells from PBMCs. All receptors derive from a human donor with multiple sclerosis. The CDR3 runs from the conserved cysteine through the conserved F or W. Each record gives: V gene, J gene, clone size, D gene, CDR3 protein, CDR3 DNA. D genes are given only for firm matches. Only some rows state a clone size, as once, few, many or a class for expanded clones.

v_gene: TRBV7-2; j_gene: TRBJ2-1; abundance: .; d_gene: .; CDR3aa: CASSLPGRAREQFF; CDR3nt: TGTGCCAGCAGCCTACCGGGCCGCGCCAGAGAGCAGTTCTTC
v_gene: TRBV7-6; j_gene: TRBJ2-7; abundance: .; d_gene: .; CDR3aa: CASSPPWRSYEQYF; CDR3nt: TGTGCCAGCAGCCCCCCGTGGCGCTCCTACGAGCAGTACTTC
v_gene: TRBV2; j_gene: TRBJ2-3; abundance: .; d_gene: TRBD1; CDR3aa: CASSERGTVSTDTQYF; CDR3nt: TGTGCCAGCAGTGAAAGGGGGACAGTCAGCACAGATACGCAGTATTTT
v_gene: TRBV7-2; j_gene: TRBJ2-3; abundance: .; d_gene: TRBD2; CDR3aa: CATLAGPAADTQYF; CDR3nt: TGTGCCACCCTAGCGGGCCCGGCAGCAGATACGCAGTATTTT
v_gene: TRBV18; j_gene: TRBJ1-2; abundance: .; d_gene: TRBD1; CDR3aa: CASSPRQGIGYGYTF; CDR3nt: TGTGCCAGCTCGCCCCGACAGGGTATAGGGTATGGCTACACCTTC
v_gene: TRBV19; j_gene: TRBJ2-1; abundance: .; d_gene: .; CDR3aa: CASSIRGGLEQFF; CDR3nt: TGTGCCAGTAGTATAAGGGGAGGTCTTGAGCAGTTCTTC
v_gene: TRBV7-2; j_gene: TRBJ2-3; abundance: .; d_gene: TRBD1; CDR3aa: CASSLVTGVVDTQYF; CDR3nt: TGTGCCAGCAGCTTAGTAACAGGGGTGGTAGATACGCAGTATTTT
v_gene: TRBV6-2/TRBV6-3; j_gene: TRBJ2-7; abundance: .; d_gene: .; CDR3aa: CASRENPYEQYF; CDR3nt: TGTGCCAGCAGGGAGAATCCCTACGAGCAGTACTTC
v_gene: TRBV12-3/TRBV12-4; j_gene: TRBJ2-4; abundance: .; d_gene: .; CDR3aa: CASSLRGGVQNIQYF; CDR3nt: TGTGCCAGCAGTTTAAGGGGGGGCGTTCAAAACATTCAGTACTTC
v_gene: TRBV20-1; j_gene: TRBJ2-5; abundance: once; d_gene: TRBD2; CDR3aa: CSAIGLAGAGETQYF; CDR3nt: TGCAGTGCTATTGGACTAGCGGGGGCCGGGGAGACCCAGTACTTC
v_gene: TRBV20-1; j_gene: TRBJ2-3; abundance: .; d_gene: .; CDR3aa: CSARDPRTGTDTQYF; CDR3nt: TGCAGTGCTAGGGACCCCCGGACAGGCACAGATACGCAGTATTTT
v_gene: TRBV7-2; j_gene: TRBJ2-7; abundance: .; d_gene: TRBD2; CDR3aa: CASSRTRREATYEQYF; CDR3nt: TGTGCCAGCAGCCGCACCCGACGGGAGGCCACCTACGAGCAGTACTTC
v_gene: TRBV18; j_gene: TRBJ1-1; abundance: .; d_gene: .; CDR3aa: CASSPRAWDEMNTEAFF; CDR3nt: TGTGCCAGCTCACCAAGGGCCTGGGACGAAATGAACACTGAAGCTTTCTTT
v_gene: TRBV6-5; j_gene: TRBJ2-1; abundance: .; d_gene: TRBD2; CDR3aa: CASSSAGTTKNEQFF; CDR3nt: TGTGCCAGCAGTAGCGCCGGGACTACCAAGAATGAGCAGTTCTTC
v_gene: TRBV18; j_gene: TRBJ1-2; abundance: .; d_gene: .; CDR3aa: CASSPFSDDYGYTF; CDR3nt: TGTGCCAGCTCACCATTTTCTGATGACTATGGCTACACCTTC
v_gene: TRBV27; j_gene: TRBJ2-7; abundance: .; d_gene: .; CDR3aa: CASSPTLPIYEQYF; CDR3nt: TGTGCCAGCAGTCCAACCCTCCCCATCTACGAGCAGTACTTC
v_gene: TRBV24-1; j_gene: TRBJ1-4; abundance: .; d_gene: TRBD1; CDR3aa: CATSDNRQGGEGKLFF; CDR3nt: TGTGCCACCAGTGATAACCGACAGGGCGGTGAGGGAAAACTGTTTTTT
v_gene: TRBV27; j_gene: TRBJ2-1; abundance: .; d_gene: .; CDR3aa: CATINPEVSYNEQFF; CDR3nt: TGTGCCACCATCAACCCGGAGGTCTCCTACAATGAGCAGTTCTTC
v_gene: TRBV6-2/TRBV6-3; j_gene: TRBJ1-5; abundance: .; d_gene: TRBD1; CDR3aa: CASSYSGQGVRNQPQHF; CDR3nt: TGTGCCAGCAGTTACTCGGGACAGGGGGTACGCAATCAGCCCCAGCATTTT
v_gene: TRBV11-3; j_gene: TRBJ1-2; abundance: .; d_gene: .; CDR3aa: CASSLDSGLGGYGYTF; CDR3nt: TGTGCCAGCAGCCTCGACTCGGGTCTGGGAGGCTATGGCTACACCTTC
v_gene: TRBV30; j_gene: TRBJ2-1; abundance: .; d_gene: .; CDR3aa: CAWSPSQSHEQFF; CDR3nt: TGTGCCTGGAGTCCTTCACAAAGTCATGAGCAGTTCTTC
v_gene: TRBV5-4; j_gene: TRBJ2-5; abundance: once; d_gene: .; CDR3aa: CASSLGPTQETQYF; CDR3nt: TGTGCCAGCAGCTTGGGCCCCACCCAAGAGACCCAGTACTTC
v_gene: TRBV5-6; j_gene: TRBJ2-5; abundance: .; d_gene: .; CDR3aa: CASSLVEAGGGEAQYF; CDR3nt: TGTGCCAGCAGCTTGGTTGAGGCAGGCGGCGGTGAGGCCCAGTACTTC
v_gene: TRBV4-1; j_gene: TRBJ2-1; abundance: .; d_gene: TRBD2; CDR3aa: CASSQGRGLAMGNEQFF; CDR3nt: TGCGCCAGCAGCCAAGGCAGGGGACTAGCGATGGGCAATGAGCAGTTCTTC
v_gene: TRBV7-3; j_gene: TRBJ1-1; abundance: .; d_gene: TRBD1; CDR3aa: CASSRGQGALHPAFF; CDR3nt: TGTGCCAGCAGCCGGGGACAGGGGGCCCTGCATCCGGCTTTCTTT
v_gene: TRBV19; j_gene: TRBJ2-2; abundance: .; d_gene: TRBD1; CDR3aa: CASRDRGNTGELFF; CDR3nt: TGTGCCAGTAGGGACAGGGGGAACACCGGGGAGCTGTTTTTT
v_gene: TRBV3-1; j_gene: TRBJ2-2; abundance: .; d_gene: .; CDR3aa: CASSQFVENTGELFF; CDR3nt: TGTGCCAGCAGCCAATTCGTGGAAAACACCGGGGAGCTGTTTTTT
v_gene: TRBV20-1; j_gene: TRBJ1-5; abundance: .; d_gene: .; CDR3aa: CSARMGGNQPQHF; CDR3nt: TGCAGTGCTAGGATGGGAGGCAATCAGCCCCAGCATTTT
v_gene: TRBV30; j_gene: TRBJ2-5; abundance: few; d_gene: .; CDR3aa: CAWSVGLQETQYF; CDR3nt: TGTGCCTGGAGTGTAGGTCTCCAAGAGACCCAGTACTTC
v_gene: TRBV18; j_gene: TRBJ2-3; abundance: .; d_gene: .; CDR3aa: CASSPPWLNTQYF; CDR3nt: TGTGCCAGCTCACCCCCCTGGTTGAATACGCAGTATTTT
v_gene: TRBV20-1; j_gene: TRBJ2-3; abundance: .; d_gene: TRBD2; CDR3aa: CSARDPSLAGGNPDTQYF; CDR3nt: TGCAGTGCTAGAGATCCCTCTCTAGCGGGGGGAAATCCAGATACGCAGTATTTT
v_gene: TRBV12-5; j_gene: TRBJ1-6; abundance: .; d_gene: .; CDR3aa: CASGGAGYNSPLHF; CDR3nt: TGTGCTAGTGGTGGGGCAGGATATAATTCACCCCTCCACTTT
v_gene: TRBV3-1; j_gene: TRBJ1-1; abundance: once; d_gene: .; CDR3aa: CASSLSFTEAFF; CDR3nt: TGTGCCAGCAGCCTGAGTTTCACTGAAGCTTTCTTT
v_gene: TRBV29-1; j_gene: TRBJ1-5; abundance: .; d_gene: .; CDR3aa: CSVAWENQPQHF; CDR3nt: TGCAGCGTTGCCTGGGAGAATCAGCCCCAGCATTTT
v_gene: TRBV7-9; j_gene: TRBJ2-2; abundance: .; d_gene: .; CDR3aa: CASSNLGGAARTGELFF; CDR3nt: TGTGCCAGCAGCAACCTGGGGGGGGCCGCCAGGACCGGGGAGCTGTTTTTT
v_gene: TRBV14; j_gene: TRBJ2-3; abundance: .; d_gene: .; CDR3aa: CASSQAASSYTQYF; CDR3nt: TGTGCCAGCAGCCAAGCTGCTAGCTCATATACGCAGTATTTT
v_gene: TRBV10-3; j_gene: TRBJ2-7; abundance: .; d_gene: TRBD1; CDR3aa: CAISSGQVNSYEQYF; CDR3nt: TGTGCCATCAGCTCAGGACAGGTGAACTCCTACGAGCAGTACTTC
v_gene: TRBV18; j_gene: TRBJ1-1; abundance: .; d_gene: .; CDR3aa: CASSPRSGFMNTEAFF; CDR3nt: TGTGCCAGCTCACCACGGTCAGGGTTTATGAACACTGAAGCTTTCTTT
v_gene: TRBV2; j_gene: TRBJ2-7; abundance: once; d_gene: .; CDR3aa: CASSEGGLAGYEQYF; CDR3nt: TGTGCCAGCAGTGAAGGGGGGCTAGCAGGCTACGAGCAGTACTTC
v_gene: TRBV19; j_gene: TRBJ2-7; abundance: .; d_gene: .; CDR3aa: CASSNRQDTYEQYF; CDR3nt: TGTGCCAGTAGTAACCGACAGGACACCTACGAGCAGTACTTC
v_gene: TRBV11-1; j_gene: TRBJ2-1; abundance: .; d_gene: .; CDR3aa: CASSLARGKGIYNEQFF; CDR3nt: TGTGCCAGCAGCTTAGCGCGGGGAAAGGGGATTTACAATGAGCAGTTCTTC
v_gene: TRBV2; j_gene: TRBJ2-7; abundance: .; d_gene: .; CDR3aa: CASTSFPGAYEQYF; CDR3nt: TGTGCCAGCACCTCCTTTCCGGGGGCCTACGAGCAGTACTTC
v_gene: TRBV19; j_gene: TRBJ1-5; abundance: .; d_gene: .; CDR3aa: CASSIGRRQHNQPQHF; CDR3nt: TGTGCCAGTAGTATCGGCCGACGACAGCACAATCAGCCCCAGCATTTT
v_gene: TRBV7-9; j_gene: TRBJ2-1; abundance: .; d_gene: .; CDR3aa: CASSFSYRFSYNEQFF; CDR3nt: TGTGCCAGCAGCTTCTCTTACAGGTTTTCCTACAATGAGCAGTTCTTC
v_gene: TRBV30; j_gene: TRBJ2-5; abundance: .; d_gene: .; CDR3aa: CAWSTGPLGGETQYF; CDR3nt: TGTGCCTGGAGTACCGGGCCCCTCGGTGGGGAGACCCAGTACTTC
v_gene: TRBV7-9; j_gene: TRBJ2-5; abundance: .; d_gene: .; CDR3aa: CASSLTAAQETQYF; CDR3nt: TGTGCCAGCAGCTTGACCGCAGCCCAAGAGACCCAGTACTTC
v_gene: TRBV5-1; j_gene: TRBJ2-2; abundance: .; d_gene: .; CDR3aa: CASSLTGHSNTGELFF; CDR3nt: TGCGCCAGCAGCTTGACAGGGCATTCGAACACCGGGGAGCTGTTTTTT
v_gene: TRBV18; j_gene: TRBJ2-1; abundance: .; d_gene: TRBD2; CDR3aa: CASSSKRGDSYNEQFF; CDR3nt: TGTGCCAGCTCATCCAAGCGGGGGGACTCCTACAATGAGCAGTTCTTC
v_gene: TRBV6-5; j_gene: TRBJ2-7; abundance: once; d_gene: .; CDR3aa: CASSAPGSYEQYF; CDR3nt: TGTGCCAGCAGCGCCCCGGGGAGTTACGAGCAGTACTTC
v_gene: TRBV6-2/TRBV6-3; j_gene: TRBJ1-2; abundance: .; d_gene: .; CDR3aa: CATGKAGSYGYTF; CDR3nt: TGTGCCACCGGGAAAGCGGGAAGCTATGGCTACACCTTC
v_gene: TRBV7-9; j_gene: TRBJ1-6; abundance: .; d_gene: TRBD1; CDR3aa: CASSYDRGNSPLHF; CDR3nt: TGTGCCAGCAGCTACGACAGGGGGAATTCACCCCTCCACTTT
v_gene: TRBV10-1; j_gene: TRBJ2-2; abundance: .; d_gene: TRBD2; CDR3aa: CASSAGGKFSPGELFF; CDR3nt: TGCGCCAGCAGTGCGGGAGGGAAGTTCTCACCCGGGGAGCTGTTTTTT
v_gene: TRBV6-1; j_gene: TRBJ1-1; abundance: .; d_gene: .; CDR3aa: CASRDSLTEAFF; CDR3nt: TGTGCCAGCAGGGACAGCCTCACTGAAGCTTTCTTT
v_gene: TRBV24-1; j_gene: TRBJ2-1; abundance: .; d_gene: .; CDR3aa: CATSDPGGPYNEQFF; CDR3nt: TGTGCCACCAGTGACCCCGGGGGGCCCTACAATGAGCAGTTCTTC
v_gene: TRBV20-1; j_gene: TRBJ2-3; abundance: .; d_gene: .; CDR3aa: CSAGGPGGLSTDTQYF; CDR3nt: TGCAGTGCTGGGGGCCCAGGGGGACTAAGCACAGATACGCAGTATTTT